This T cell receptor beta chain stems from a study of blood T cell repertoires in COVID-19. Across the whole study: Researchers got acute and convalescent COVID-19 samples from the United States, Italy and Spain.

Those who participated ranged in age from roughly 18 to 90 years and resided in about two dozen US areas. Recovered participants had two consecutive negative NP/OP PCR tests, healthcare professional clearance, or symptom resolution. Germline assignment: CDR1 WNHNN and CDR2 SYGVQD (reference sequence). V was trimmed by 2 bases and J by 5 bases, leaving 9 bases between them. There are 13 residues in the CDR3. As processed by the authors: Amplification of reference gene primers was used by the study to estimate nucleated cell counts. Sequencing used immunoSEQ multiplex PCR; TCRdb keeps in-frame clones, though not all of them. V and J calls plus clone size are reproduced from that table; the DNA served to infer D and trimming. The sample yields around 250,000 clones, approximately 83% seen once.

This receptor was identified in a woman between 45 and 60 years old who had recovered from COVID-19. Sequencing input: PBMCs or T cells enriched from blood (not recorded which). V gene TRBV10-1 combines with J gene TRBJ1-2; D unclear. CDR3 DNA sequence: TGCGCCAGCAGTGAGAACAGAAGGTATGGCTACACCTTC. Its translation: CASSENRRYGYTF.